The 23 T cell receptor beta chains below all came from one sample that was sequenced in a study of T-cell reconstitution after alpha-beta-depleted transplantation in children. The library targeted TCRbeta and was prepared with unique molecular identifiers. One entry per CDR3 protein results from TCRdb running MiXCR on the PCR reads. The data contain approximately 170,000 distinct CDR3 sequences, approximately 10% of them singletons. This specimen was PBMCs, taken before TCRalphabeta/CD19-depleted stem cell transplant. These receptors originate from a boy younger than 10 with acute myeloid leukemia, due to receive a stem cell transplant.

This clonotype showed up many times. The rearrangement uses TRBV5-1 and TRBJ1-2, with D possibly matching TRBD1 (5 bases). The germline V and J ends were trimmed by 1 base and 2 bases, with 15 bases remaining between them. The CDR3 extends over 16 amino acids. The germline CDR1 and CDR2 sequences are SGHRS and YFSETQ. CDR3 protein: CASSLSAGLQNYGYTF. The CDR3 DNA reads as TGCGCCAGCAGCTTGAGTGCGGGACTGCAGAACTATGGCTACACCTTC.

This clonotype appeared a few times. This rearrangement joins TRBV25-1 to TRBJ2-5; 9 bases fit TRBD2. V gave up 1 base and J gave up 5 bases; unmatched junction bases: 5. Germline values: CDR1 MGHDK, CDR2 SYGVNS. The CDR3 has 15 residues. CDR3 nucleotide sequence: TGTGCCAGCAGTGAATGGGAGCGGGGGGCGGAGACCCAGTACTTC. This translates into CASSEWERGAETQYF.

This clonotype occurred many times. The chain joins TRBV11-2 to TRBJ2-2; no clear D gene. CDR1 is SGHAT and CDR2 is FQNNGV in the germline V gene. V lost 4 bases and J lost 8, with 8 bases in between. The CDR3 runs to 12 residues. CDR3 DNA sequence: TGTGCCAGCAGCTCCTCGACAGGGGAGCTGTTTTTT. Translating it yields CASSSSTGELFF.

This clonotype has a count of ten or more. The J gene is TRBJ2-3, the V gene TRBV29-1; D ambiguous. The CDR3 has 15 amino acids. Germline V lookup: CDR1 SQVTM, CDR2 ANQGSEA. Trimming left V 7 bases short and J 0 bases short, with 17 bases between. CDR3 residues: CSAAFGALSTDTQYF. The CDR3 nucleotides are TGCAGCGCTGCTTTCGGCGCGCTAAGCACAGATACGCAGTATTTT.

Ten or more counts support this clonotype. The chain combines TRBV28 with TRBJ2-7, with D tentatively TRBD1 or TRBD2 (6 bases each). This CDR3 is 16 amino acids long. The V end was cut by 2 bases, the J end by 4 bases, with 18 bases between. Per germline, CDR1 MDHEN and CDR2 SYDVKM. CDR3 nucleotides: TGTGCCAGCAGTTTAGGGGCCGGGGGCAAATTATACGAGCAGTACTTC. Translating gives CASSLGAGGKLYEQYF.

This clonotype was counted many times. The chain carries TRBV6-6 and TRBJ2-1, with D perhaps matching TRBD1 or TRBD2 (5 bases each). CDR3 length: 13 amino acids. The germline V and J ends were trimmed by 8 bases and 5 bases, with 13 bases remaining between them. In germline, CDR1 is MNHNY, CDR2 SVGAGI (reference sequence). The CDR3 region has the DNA TGTGCCAGCTCCCGGGACCGTCACAATGAGCAGTTCTTC. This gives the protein CASSRDRHNEQFF.

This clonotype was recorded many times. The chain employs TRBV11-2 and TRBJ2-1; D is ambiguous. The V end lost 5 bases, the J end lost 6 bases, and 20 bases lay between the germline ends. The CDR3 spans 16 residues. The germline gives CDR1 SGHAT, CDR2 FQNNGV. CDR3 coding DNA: TGTGCCAGCAGCACTAACCGTGACCCACTTGGCAATGAGCAGTTCTTC. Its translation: CASSTNRDPLGNEQFF.

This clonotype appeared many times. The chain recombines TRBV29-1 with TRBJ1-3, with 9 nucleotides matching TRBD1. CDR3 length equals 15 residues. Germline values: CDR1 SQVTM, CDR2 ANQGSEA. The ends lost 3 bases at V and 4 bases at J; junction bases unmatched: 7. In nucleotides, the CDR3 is TGCAGCGTTGATAGGGACAGGGAGTACGGAAACACCATATATTTT. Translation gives CSVDRDREYGNTIYF. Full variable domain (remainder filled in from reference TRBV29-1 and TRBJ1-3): SAVISQKPSRDICQRGTSLTIQCQVDSQVTMMFWYRQQPGQSLTLIATANQGSEATYESGFVIDKFPISRPNLTFSTLTVSNMSPEDSSIYLCSVDRDREYGNTIYFGEGSWLTVV.

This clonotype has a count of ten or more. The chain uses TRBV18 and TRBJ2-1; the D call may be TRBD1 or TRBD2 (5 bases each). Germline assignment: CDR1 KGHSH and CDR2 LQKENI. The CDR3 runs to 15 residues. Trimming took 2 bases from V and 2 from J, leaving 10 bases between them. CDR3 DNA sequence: TGTGCCAGCTCACCAGAGGGGTACCCCTACAATGAGCAGTTCTTC. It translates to CASSPEGYPYNEQFF.

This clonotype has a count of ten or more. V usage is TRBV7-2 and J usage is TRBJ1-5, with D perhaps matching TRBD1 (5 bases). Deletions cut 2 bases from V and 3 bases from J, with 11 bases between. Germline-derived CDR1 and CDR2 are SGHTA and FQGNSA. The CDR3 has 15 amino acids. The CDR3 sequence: CASSLQTEFNQPQHF. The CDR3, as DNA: TGTGCCAGCAGCTTACAGACAGAATTCAATCAGCCCCAGCATTTT.

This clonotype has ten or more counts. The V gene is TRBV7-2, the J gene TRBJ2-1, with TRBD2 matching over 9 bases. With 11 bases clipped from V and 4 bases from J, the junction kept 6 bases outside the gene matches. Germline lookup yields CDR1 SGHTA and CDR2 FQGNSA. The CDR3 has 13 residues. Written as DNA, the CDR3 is TGTGCCGACCGGCTAGCGGGATACAATGAGCAGTTCTTC. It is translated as CADRLAGYNEQFF.

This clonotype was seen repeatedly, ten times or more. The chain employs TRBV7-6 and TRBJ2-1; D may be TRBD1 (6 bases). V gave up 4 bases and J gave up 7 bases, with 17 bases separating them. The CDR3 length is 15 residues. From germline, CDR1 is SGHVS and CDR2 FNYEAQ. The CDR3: CASSSIQGRKNEQFF. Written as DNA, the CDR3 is TGTGCCAGCAGCTCGATACAGGGTAGGAAGAATGAGCAGTTCTTC.

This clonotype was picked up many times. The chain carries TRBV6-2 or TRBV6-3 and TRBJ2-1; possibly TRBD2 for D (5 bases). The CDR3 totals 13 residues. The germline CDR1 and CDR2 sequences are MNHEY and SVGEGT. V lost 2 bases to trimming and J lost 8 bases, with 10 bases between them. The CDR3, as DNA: TGTGCCAGCAGTTACCTTCGGGGTGATGAGCAGTTCTTC. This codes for CASSYLRGDEQFF.

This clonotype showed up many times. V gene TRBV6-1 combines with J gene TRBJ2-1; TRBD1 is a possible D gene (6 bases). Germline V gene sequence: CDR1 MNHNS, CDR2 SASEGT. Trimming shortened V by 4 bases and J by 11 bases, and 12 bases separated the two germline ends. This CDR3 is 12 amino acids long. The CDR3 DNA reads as TGTGCCAGCAGTGGGAGACAGGAAAAGCAGTTCTTC. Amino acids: CASSGRQEKQFF.

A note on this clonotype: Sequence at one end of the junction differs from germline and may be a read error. The CDR3 nucleotides read TGTGCCGGTAGTATGTTTAAGGGACTAAGAAATGAGCAGTTCTTC. Its translation is CAGSMFKGLRNEQFF. The chain recombines TRBV19 with TRBJ2-1, with TRBD2 identical over 7 bases. The CDR3 runs 15 residues. Germline V gives CDR1 LNHDA, CDR2 SQIVND (reference sequence).

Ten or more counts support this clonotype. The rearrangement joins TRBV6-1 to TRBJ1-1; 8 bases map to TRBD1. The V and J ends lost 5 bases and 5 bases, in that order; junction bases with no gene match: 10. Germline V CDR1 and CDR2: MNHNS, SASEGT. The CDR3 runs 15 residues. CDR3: CASSTQGAVWTEAFF. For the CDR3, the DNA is TGTGCCAGCAGTACCCAGGGGGCTGTATGGACTGAAGCTTTCTTT.

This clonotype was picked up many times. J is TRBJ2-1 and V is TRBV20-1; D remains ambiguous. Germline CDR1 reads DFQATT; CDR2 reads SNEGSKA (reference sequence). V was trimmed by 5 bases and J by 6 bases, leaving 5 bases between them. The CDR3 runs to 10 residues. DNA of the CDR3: TGCAGTGCTTCTGTCAATGAGCAGTTCTTC. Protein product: CSASVNEQFF.

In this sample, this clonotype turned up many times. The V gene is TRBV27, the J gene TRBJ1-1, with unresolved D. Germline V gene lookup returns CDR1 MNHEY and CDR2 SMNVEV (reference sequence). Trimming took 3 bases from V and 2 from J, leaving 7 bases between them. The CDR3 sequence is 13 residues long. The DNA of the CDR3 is TGTGCCAGCAGTTTTGGAGGAAACACTGAAGCTTTCTTT. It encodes CASSFGGNTEAFF.

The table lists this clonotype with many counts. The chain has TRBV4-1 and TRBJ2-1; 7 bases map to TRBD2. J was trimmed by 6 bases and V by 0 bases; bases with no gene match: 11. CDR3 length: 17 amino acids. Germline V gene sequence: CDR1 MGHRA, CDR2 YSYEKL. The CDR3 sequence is CASSQDSNSGLINEQFF. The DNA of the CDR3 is TGCGCCAGCAGCCAAGATTCGAATAGCGGGCTTATCAATGAGCAGTTCTTC.

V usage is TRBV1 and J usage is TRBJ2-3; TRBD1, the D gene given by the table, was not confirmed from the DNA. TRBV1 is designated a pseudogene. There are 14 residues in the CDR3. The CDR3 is CTSSQGGREDTQYF. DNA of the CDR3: TGCACCAGCAGCCAAGGGGGGCGCGAAGATACGCAGTATTTT.

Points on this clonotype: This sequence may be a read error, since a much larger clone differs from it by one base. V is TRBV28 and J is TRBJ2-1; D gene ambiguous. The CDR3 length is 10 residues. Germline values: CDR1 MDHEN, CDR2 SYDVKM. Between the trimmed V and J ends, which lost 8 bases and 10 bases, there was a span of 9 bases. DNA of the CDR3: TGTGCCAGCGGTCTCGTAGAGCAGTTCTTC. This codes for CASGLVEQFF.

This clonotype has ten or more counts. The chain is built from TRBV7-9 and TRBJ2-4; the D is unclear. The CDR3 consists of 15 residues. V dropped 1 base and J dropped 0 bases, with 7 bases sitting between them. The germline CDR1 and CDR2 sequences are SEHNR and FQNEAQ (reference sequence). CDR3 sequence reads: CASSLDRLAKNIQYF. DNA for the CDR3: TGTGCCAGCAGCTTAGACCGGCTAGCCAAAAACATTCAGTACTTC.

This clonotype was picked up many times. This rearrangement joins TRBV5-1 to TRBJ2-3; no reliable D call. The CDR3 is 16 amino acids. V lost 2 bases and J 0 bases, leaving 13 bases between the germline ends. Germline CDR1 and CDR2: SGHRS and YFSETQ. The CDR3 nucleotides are TGCGCCAGCAGCTTATCGCAGGTGGGAAGCACAGATACGCAGTATTTT. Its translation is CASSLSQVGSTDTQYF.